This T cell receptor beta chain was captured in a study of T cell responses to AZD1222 COVID-19 vaccine. Generated by immunoSEQ multiplex PCR, the TCRdb table keeps only in-frame clones and is missing some. This sample carries 150,000 to 200,000 clones, roughly 94% of them seen once, and the ten largest clones take roughly 1.7%. V lost 5 bases and J lost 4; bases outside the gene matches: 10. This CDR3 has 15 residues. CDR1 is SGHTA, CDR2 FQGNSA, per germline. Details on this clone: Its antigen is still unknown.

Second doses were pooled across both intervals (about 4 or about 12 weeks). Study-level findings and limits: Vaccine-associated CD4 TCRs spanned spike, dominant at 160-218 and 743-854.

This chain uses TRBV7-2 with TRBJ2-7; 8 bases agree with TRBD1. This receptor was identified in an adult who received the AZD1222 COVID-19 vaccine. The sequenced sample was peripheral blood, obtained 28 days after the second AZD1222 dose. CDR3 sequence: CASSTPGTGLYEQYF. CDR3 nucleotides: TGTGCCAGCAGCACTCCCGGGACAGGTCTTTACGAGCAGTACTTC.